Reported below is one T cell receptor beta chain. What it recognizes is unknown. Data came from immunoSEQ multiplex PCR; TCRdb stores just in-frame clones and leaves some out. The sample lists about 15,000 clones, 76% occurring once. Before sequencing took place, the ViraFEST assay used viral peptide pools to expand antigen-specific CD4+ T cells. Once cultured for more than nine days, the cells underwent separation to obtain CD4+ T cells. Their SARS-CoV-2 infection, verified by PCR, occurred between March and December 2020. Participants were given two doses of BNT162b2 or mRNA-1273 vaccine. The researchers cultured some 2 million PBMC per well with about 10 IU/ml IL-2 and approximately 10 ug/ml peptides. The data derive from a study of vaccination effects on CD4 cells after COVID-19. Study at large: Sampling of a few convalescent patients occurred early (day +14) and late post-vaccination. After the second dose, samples were taken at median day 72.

The source of this sequence is a human donor who had a prior SARS-CoV-2 infection. The specimen comprised CD4+ T cells from PBMCs cultured with HCoV-NL63 spike peptides, sampled after COVID-19 vaccination.

This CDR3 reads CASSQTEETQYF. The CDR3 nucleotides are TGTGCCAGCAGCCAAACCGAGGAGACCCAGTACTTC. This chain links TRBV12-3 or TRBV12-4 with TRBJ2-5; D remains ambiguous. V gave up 6 bases and J gave up 5 bases, with 10 bases separating them. There are 12 residues in the CDR3.